Following are 5 T cell receptor beta chains from one sample sequenced in a study of blood T cell repertoires in COVID-19. Assay: immunoSEQ multiplex PCR; the TCRdb copy retains only in-frame clones and omits some. Among roughly 110,000 clones listed, 84% were seen once. The sequenced sample consisted of peripheral blood. The receptor set was obtained from a woman between 40 and 55 years old with acute or convalescent COVID-19.

This clone was recorded a few times. This chain links TRBV29-1 with TRBJ1-1; D might be TRBD1 (5 bases). V was shortened by 6 bases and J by 7 bases, with 18 bases between the two germline ends. Germline CDR1 SQVTM, CDR2 ANQGSEA. This CDR3 region has 13 residues. The CDR3, as DNA: TGCAGCGTCGCCACGTCGGGGGTCGGTGAAGCTTTCTTT. Translation: CSVATSGVGEAFF.

The rearrangement links TRBV11-2 to TRBJ2-5, with 10 bases fitting TRBD2. Trimming cost V 5 bases and J 5 bases; bases outside gene matches: 11. The CDR3 extends over 16 amino acids. The V gene's germline CDR1 is SGHAT and CDR2 FQNNGV. The CDR3 region has the DNA TGTGCCAGCAGCCCCGTTCCAGCGGGGGGGGTGGAGACCCAGTACTTC. Its protein product is CASSPVPAGGVETQYF.

This chain uses TRBV19 with TRBJ2-1, with D perhaps TRBD2 (6 bases). The CDR3 spans 15 residues. V gave up 0 bases and J gave up 4 bases, with 10 bases separating them. The germline gives CDR1 LNHDA, CDR2 SQIVND (reference sequence). The CDR3: CASSIEGLLYNEQFF. The CDR3 coding sequence is TGTGCCAGTAGTATAGAGGGACTCCTATACAATGAGCAGTTCTTC.

This sequence joins TRBV7-9 and TRBJ2-5, with 7 nucleotides matching TRBD1. The J segment lost 0 bases and the V segment lost 6 bases, leaving 16 bases of the junction unmatched. The CDR3 totals 18 residues. CDR1 is SEHNR and CDR2 is FQNEAQ in the germline V gene (reference sequence). For the CDR3, the DNA is TGTGCCAGCAGTCTGACACCCTACAGGGGCTTCAACCAAGAGACCCAGTACTTC. Translation gives CASSLTPYRGFNQETQYF.

V usage is TRBV2 and J usage is TRBJ2-7; TRBD2 agrees at 8 bases. Trimming at V came to 9 bases and at J to 2 bases, leaving 9 bases not matched to a gene. Germline V gene data show CDR1 as SNHLY and CDR2 as FYNNEI. The CDR3 sequence is 14 residues long. CDR3 sequence (DNA): TGTGCCAGTTTAGCGCGGGGGGTAACCTACGAGCAGTACTTC. Its protein is CASLARGVTYEQYF. The full variable domain, completed using reference TRBV2 and TRBJ2-7, is EPEVTQTPSHQVTQMGQEVILRCVPISNHLYFYWYRQILGQKVEFLVSFYNNEISEKSEIFDDQFSVERPDGSNFTLKIRSTKLEDSAMYFCASLARGVTYEQYFGPGTRLTVT.